The rows below give T cell receptor beta chains drawn from one sample of a study of cytomegalovirus exposure and HLA in healthy donors. Assay: immunoSEQ multiplex PCR; the TCRdb copy retains only in-frame clones and omits some. Found here are some 84,000 clones, around 80% of them singletons; the top ten hold around 2.6%. The sample comprised PBMCs. The source is a male donor in good health and CMV-seropositive. The CDR3 runs from the conserved cysteine through the conserved F or W. The D gene is left open where the match is weak. The size of a clone is reported for some rows only, either as once, few or many, or as a class for expanded clones.

v_call	clone_size	d_call	cdr3_length	j_call	cdr3_aa	cdr3_nt
TRBV6-5	-	TRBD2	15	TRBJ2-1	CASSRGLAGGTEQFF	TGTGCCAGCAGCCGCGGACTAGCGGGAGGCACTGAGCAGTTCTTC
TRBV28	-	TRBD1	14	TRBJ2-7	CASRAGGPPYEQYF	TGTGCCAGCAGAGCAGGGGGACCTCCCTACGAGCAGTACTTC
TRBV6-1	once	TRBD2	15	TRBJ2-7	CASSATFSGTHEQYF	TGTGCCAGCAGTGCTACTTTTAGCGGGACCCACGAGCAGTACTTC
TRBV4-1	-	-	14	TRBJ2-1	CASSQVTVHNEQFF	TGCGCCAGCAGCCAAGTAACTGTTCACAATGAGCAGTTCTTC
TRBV28	-	TRBD1	11	TRBJ2-7	CASSSGGMQYF	TGTGCCAGCAGTTCAGGGGGCATGCAGTACTTC
TRBV2	-	TRBD1	14	TRBJ1-5	CASRTDRGMQPQHF	TGTGCCAGCAGAACAGACAGGGGCATGCAGCCCCAGCATTTT
TRBV6-5	few	-	14	TRBJ1-5	CASSYSSGNQPQHF	TGTGCCAGCAGTTACTCTAGCGGAAATCAGCCCCAGCATTTT
TRBV7-3	-	TRBD1	14	TRBJ1-2	CASSWGTGADGYTF	TGTGCCAGCAGCTGGGGGACAGGGGCGGATGGCTACACCTTC
TRBV2	once	TRBD1	10	TRBJ1-1	CASQGAMAFF	TGTGCCAGCCAGGGGGCTATGGCTTTCTTT
TRBV19	-	-	13	TRBJ2-3	CASSGGGPDTQYF	TGTGCCAGTAGTGGGGGGGGCCCAGATACGCAGTATTTT
TRBV27	-	TRBD2	14	TRBJ2-1	CASKLAGRHNEQFF	TGTGCCAGCAAGCTAGCGGGGAGACACAATGAGCAGTTCTTC
TRBV7-3	-	-	14	TRBJ2-5	CASSFRPGTPKEYF	TGTGCCAGCAGCTTCCGTCCCGGGACACCAAAAGAGTACTTC
TRBV18	-	-	15	TRBJ1-5	CASSPGHTSYQPQHF	TGTGCCAGCTCACCGGGACACACAAGCTATCAGCCCCAGCATTTT
TRBV10-3	-	TRBD2	15	TRBJ2-5	CAISDPSGVQETQYF	TGTGCCATCAGTGACCCTAGCGGGGTTCAAGAGACCCAGTACTTC
TRBV19	-	TRBD1	15	TRBJ1-2	CASSIYRDRSYGYTF	TGTGCCAGTAGTATCTACCGGGACAGGTCCTATGGCTACACCTTC
TRBV7-3	-	-	17	TRBJ2-5	CASSTRFWRPKRETQYF	TGTGCCAGCAGCACCCGGTTTTGGCGGCCAAAAAGGGAGACCCAGTACTTC
TRBV5-6	-	-	14	TRBJ2-2	CASRTGLDTGELFF	TGTGCCAGCAGAACGGGACTCGACACCGGGGAGCTGTTTTTT
TRBV28	-	TRBD2	16	TRBJ2-3	CASSKLAGEPPDTQYF	TGTGCCAGCAGTAAACTAGCGGGGGAACCACCAGATACGCAGTATTTT
TRBV5-1	-	-	14	TRBJ2-1	CASSPPDRYNEQFF	TGCGCCAGCAGCCCGCCGGACAGATACAATGAGCAGTTCTTC
TRBV6-1	-	-	12	TRBJ1-2	CASTRGYYGYTF	TGTGCCAGCACCCGGGGGTACTATGGCTACACCTTC
TRBV7-2	-	-	17	TRBJ2-1	CASKPPRGSGTYNEQFF	TGTGCCAGCAAGCCCCCGCGCGGTAGCGGAACCTACAATGAGCAGTTCTTC
TRBV6-6	-	-	13	TRBJ2-2	CASSAPPGGELFF	TGTGCCAGCAGTGCTCCACCCGGCGGGGAGCTGTTTTTT
TRBV9	-	-	13	TRBJ1-3	CASTQGHGNTIYF	TGTGCCAGCACTCAGGGACATGGAAACACCATATATTTT
TRBV7-2	-	TRBD2	18	TRBJ2-7	CASSLNPGLAGLSYEQYF	TGTGCCAGCAGCTTAAACCCGGGACTAGCGGGATTGTCCTACGAGCAGTACTTC
TRBV14	-	TRBD2	20	TRBJ2-7	CASSPGPERLAGLSSYEQYF	TGTGCCAGCAGCCCGGGACCTGAACGACTAGCGGGCCTGAGCTCCTACGAGCAGTACTTC
TRBV4-3	-	-	16	TRBJ2-4	CASSLGQEGAKNIQYF	TGCGCCAGCAGCCTAGGACAGGAGGGAGCCAAAAACATTCAGTACTTC
TRBV6-1	-	-	13	TRBJ1-1	CASSEGKRTEAFF	TGTGCCAGCAGTGAAGGTAAGAGGACTGAAGCTTTCTTT
TRBV30	-	-	13	TRBJ1-1	CAWMAGTNTEAFF	TGTGCCTGGATGGCAGGGACAAACACTGAAGCTTTCTTT
TRBV15	-	-	11	TRBJ2-7	CATSRADEQYF	TGTGCCACCAGCAGAGCGGACGAGCAGTACTTC
TRBV5-4	-	-	13	TRBJ2-7	CASRREKGNEQYF	TGTGCCAGCAGACGGGAGAAAGGCAACGAGCAGTACTTC
TRBV6-5	-	-	15	TRBJ2-7	CASSPHGFQSSEQYF	TGTGCCAGCAGCCCACACGGGTTCCAGTCAAGTGAGCAGTACTTC
TRBV25-1	-	TRBD1	17	TRBJ2-1	CDSSESYRDSHKNEQFF	TGTGACAGCAGTGAGTCGTACCGGGACAGTCATAAGAATGAGCAGTTCTTC
TRBV9	-	TRBD2	18	TRBJ2-2	CASSVVAGGYSNTGELFF	TGTGCCAGCAGCGTAGTAGCGGGAGGGTATTCGAACACCGGGGAGCTGTTTTTT